These T cell receptor beta chains were read from a single sample in a study of blood T cell repertoires in COVID-19. Repertoires were generated with immunoSEQ multiplex PCR, while TCRdb's copy carries only in-frame clones and drops some. Of approximately 350,000 clones listed, approximately 86% are singletons. The sequencing input was peripheral blood. The receptors were sampled from a woman aged 60-75 years with COVID-19, enrolled during active disease. Each CDR3 is given with its conserved first and last residue. A D gene is named only where the DNA matches it firmly. Expanded clones are given a class, and other clones once, few, many or no size at all.

cdr3_aa	cdr3_nt	d_call	j_call	v_call	cdr3_length	clone_size
CASSPAAGNLIEAFF	TGTGCCAGCAGCCCTGCCGCGGGGAACCTAATTGAAGCTTTCTTT	NA	TRBJ1-1	TRBV28	15	NA
CASSFPHGDSSSYEQYF	TGTGCCAGCAGTTTCCCTCATGGGGACAGTAGCTCCTACGAGCAGTACTTC	TRBD1	TRBJ2-7	TRBV27	17	NA
CASSFGLDNEQFF	TGTGCCAGTAGTTTCGGACTAGACAATGAGCAGTTCTTC	TRBD2	TRBJ2-1	TRBV19	13	NA
CASSLAGTVQETQYF	TGCGCCAGCAGCTTGGCGGGTACTGTGCAAGAGACCCAGTACTTC	NA	TRBJ2-5	TRBV5-1	15	NA
CASSRTYSIDEQFF	TGTGCCAGCAGTCGAACTTATAGTATCGATGAGCAGTTCTTC	NA	TRBJ2-1	TRBV6-5	14	once
CASSQDPGGDTQYF	TGTGCCAGCAGCCAAGATCCGGGAGGAGATACGCAGTATTTT	TRBD2	TRBJ2-3	TRBV4-2	14	once
CSSRTDSYNEQFF	TGCAGCTCCAGGACAGACTCCTACAATGAGCAGTTCTTC	NA	TRBJ2-1	TRBV29-1	13	NA
CASKREDKLNTEAFF	TGTGCCAGCAAGAGGGAAGATAAATTGAACACTGAAGCTTTCTTT	NA	TRBJ1-1	TRBV6-4	15	NA
CASSVRDRGNYGYTF	TGTGCCAGCAGCGTAAGGGACAGAGGTAACTATGGCTACACCTTC	TRBD1	TRBJ1-2	TRBV9	15	NA
CASSPRSQETQYF	TGTGCCAGCAGTCCACGGAGTCAAGAGACCCAGTACTTC	NA	TRBJ2-5	TRBV6-6	13	NA
CASREPGNTIYF	TGTGCCAGCAGGGAGCCTGGAAACACCATATATTTT	NA	TRBJ1-3	TRBV2	12	NA
CASSVDSSGTEAFF	TGTGCCAGCAGCGTAGATTCGTCGGGCACTGAAGCTTTCTTT	NA	TRBJ1-1	TRBV9	14	NA
CASSLARQETQYF	TGTGCCAGCAGCTTAGCCAGACAAGAGACCCAGTACTTC	NA	TRBJ2-5	TRBV7-6	13	NA
CASSDQGGGSYNEQFF	TGCGCCAGCAGTGACCAGGGCGGCGGATCCTACAATGAGCAGTTCTTC	NA	TRBJ2-1	TRBV10-1	16	NA
CASSWGSTNEKLFF	TGTGCCAGCAGTTGGGGCAGCACCAATGAAAAACTGTTTTTT	NA	TRBJ1-4	TRBV6-5	14	NA
CASSLVVWGVSEQYF	TGTGCCAGCAGCTTAGTGGTCTGGGGGGTCTCCGAGCAGTACTTC	NA	TRBJ2-7	TRBV7-8	15	once
CASSRSGGNTDTQYF	TGTGCCAGCAGTAGAAGCGGGGGGAACACAGATACGCAGTATTTT	TRBD2	TRBJ2-3	TRBV11-2	15	NA
CASSESGEYGWTSGQETQYF	TGTGCCAGCAGTGAATCGGGGGAATACGGGTGGACTAGCGGGCAAGAGACCCAGTACTTC	TRBD2	TRBJ2-5	TRBV2	20	NA
CASSQARYGYTF	TGTGCCAGCAGCCAAGCTCGCTATGGCTACACCTTC	NA	TRBJ1-2	TRBV14	12	NA
CASSEYPAGSSGNTIYF	TGTGCCAGCAGTGAATACCCTGCGGGGTCCTCTGGAAACACCATATATTTT	NA	TRBJ1-3	TRBV6-1	17	NA
CARSLGRRLMNTEAFF	TGTGCCAGAAGCTTAGGGAGGCGTCTCATGAACACTGAAGCTTTCTTT	NA	TRBJ1-1	TRBV7-5	16	NA
CASSPGQGWTGELFF	TGTGCCAGCAGCCCGGGACAGGGATGGACCGGGGAGCTGTTTTTT	TRBD1	TRBJ2-2	TRBV7-3	15	few
CAGLTGGTEAFF	TGTGCCGGCCTGACAGGGGGCACTGAAGCTTTCTTT	TRBD1	TRBJ1-1	TRBV12-3/TRBV12-4	12	NA
CASRRTSGNYNEQFF	TGTGCCAGTCGCCGGACTAGCGGGAATTACAATGAGCAGTTCTTC	TRBD2	TRBJ2-1	TRBV6-5	15	NA
CASSHLGGSPGYTF	TGCGCCAGCAGCCACCTGGGAGGGAGCCCTGGCTACACCTTC	NA	TRBJ1-2	TRBV4-3	14	NA
CASSPPGGRYQPQHF	TGTGCCAGCAGTCCTCCCGGGGGGAGGTATCAGCCCCAGCATTTT	NA	TRBJ1-5	TRBV2	15	NA